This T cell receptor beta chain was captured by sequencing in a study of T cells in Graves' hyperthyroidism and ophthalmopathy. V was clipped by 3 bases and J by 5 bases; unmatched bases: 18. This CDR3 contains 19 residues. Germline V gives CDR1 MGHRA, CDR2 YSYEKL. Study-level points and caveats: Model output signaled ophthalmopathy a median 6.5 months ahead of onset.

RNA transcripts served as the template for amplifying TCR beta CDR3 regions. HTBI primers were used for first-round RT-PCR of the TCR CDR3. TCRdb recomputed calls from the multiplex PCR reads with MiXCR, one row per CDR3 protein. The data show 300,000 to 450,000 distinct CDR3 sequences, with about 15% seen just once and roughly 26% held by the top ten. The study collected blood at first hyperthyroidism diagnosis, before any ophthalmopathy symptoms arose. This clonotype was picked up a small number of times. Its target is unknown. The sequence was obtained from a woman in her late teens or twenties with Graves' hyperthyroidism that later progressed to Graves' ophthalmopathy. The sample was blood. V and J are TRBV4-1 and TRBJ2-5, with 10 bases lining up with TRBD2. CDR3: CASSQGLGASGSLFETQYF. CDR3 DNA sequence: TGCGCCAGCAGCCAGGGATTGGGGGCTAGCGGGAGTTTATTTGAGACCCAGTACTTC.